The next 16 T cell receptor beta chains were all read from a single sample in a study of identical twins. MiXCR was run by TCRdb on the 5' RACE reads, yielding one entry per CDR3 protein. The sample contains 250,000 or so distinct CDR3 sequences, 7.5% of which appear only once. In addition, the sample was reused for a study of yellow fever vaccine responses in identical twins.

The sample taken for sequencing was CD8+ T cells sorted from blood. The source of these receptors is a young woman in good health.

This clonotype was detected only a few times. V and J are TRBV20-1 and TRBJ2-7; perhaps D is TRBD1 or TRBD2 (5 bases each). Trimming removed 0 bases at V and 1 base at J, with 16 bases between. The CDR3 covers 16 residues. Germline V CDR1 and CDR2: DFQATT, SNEGSKA (reference sequence). For the CDR3, the DNA is TGCAGTGCTAGAGATATCCGGGGCATGGGGTCCTACGAGCAGTACTTC. Translating gives CSARDIRGMGSYEQYF.

This clonotype occurred many times. This chain uses TRBV7-8 with TRBJ2-7; D ambiguous. CDR3 length equals 13 residues. V lost 9 bases and J 3 bases, leaving 15 bases between the germline ends. Germline V gene data show CDR1 as SGHVS and CDR2 as FQNEAQ. CDR3 in amino acids: CASRAQLNYEQYV. The CDR3 DNA sequence: TGTGCCAGTCGGGCACAGTTGAACTACGAGCAGTACGTC.

This rearrangement joins TRBV29-1 to TRBJ1-2; D possibly corresponds to TRBD1 (5 bases). The CDR3 loop spans 11 amino acids. V dropped 1 base and J dropped 6 bases, with 6 bases sitting between them. Looked up from germline, CDR1 is SQVTM and CDR2 is ANQGSEA. CDR3 region: CSVEARDGYTF. CDR3 nucleotide sequence: TGCAGCGTTGAAGCCAGGGATGGCTACACCTTC. Full variable domain (remainder filled in from reference TRBV29-1 and TRBJ1-2): SAVISQKPSRDICQRGTSLTIQCQVDSQVTMMFWYRQQPGQSLTLIATANQGSEATYESGFVIDKFPISRPNLTFSTLTVSNMSPEDSSIYLCSVEARDGYTFGSGTRLTVV.

This clonotype was recorded a few times. CDR3 residues: CAISAGDSPYEQYF. The CDR3 region has the DNA TGTGCCATCAGTGCGGGGGACAGTCCCTACGAGCAGTACTTC. The rearrangement uses TRBV10-3 and TRBJ2-7, with D tentatively TRBD1 (7 bases). This CDR3 is built from 14 residues. The germline V and J ends were trimmed by 4 bases and 2 bases, with 12 bases remaining between them. The V gene's germline CDR1 is ENHRY and CDR2 SYGVKD.

The genes are TRBV11-2 and TRBJ2-3; D is unresolved. V was trimmed by 0 bases and J by 4 bases, leaving 8 bases between them. The length of the CDR3 is 14 residues. Per germline, CDR1 SGHAT and CDR2 FQNNGV. The CDR3 DNA follows: TGTGCCAGCAGCTTAGAGCGCGGCGCAGATACGCAGTATTTT. As protein: CASSLERGADTQYF.

This clonotype was picked up many times. This rearrangement joins TRBV7-9 to TRBJ2-1; D unclear. The V gene lost 5 bases and the J gene lost 6 bases, with 5 bases spanning the gap. The CDR3 is made up of 11 amino acids. Germline CDR1 is SEHNR and CDR2 is FQNEAQ (reference sequence). The CDR3: CASSTINEQFF. CDR3 nucleotide sequence: TGTGCCAGCAGCACCATCAATGAGCAGTTCTTC.

This clonotype was picked up many times. V gene TRBV29-1 combines with J gene TRBJ1-3, with TRBD1 matching 7 bases. The CDR3 covers 12 residues. The ends lost 6 bases at V and 2 bases at J; junction bases unmatched: 1. In germline, CDR1 is SQVTM, CDR2 ANQGSEA. CDR3 bases: TGCAGCGTACAGGGGACTGGAAACACCATATATTTT. It is translated as CSVQGTGNTIYF.

The V gene is TRBV24-1, the J gene TRBJ1-2; 8 positions match TRBD1. CDR1 and CDR2 from the germline V gene are KGHDR and SFDVKD. The CDR3 is 14 amino acids. V lost 6 bases, J lost 0 bases, and 2 bases stayed unmatched. The CDR3 coding sequence is TGTGCCACCAGTTCGACAGGGGCTAACTATGGCTACACCTTC. Encoded protein: CATSSTGANYGYTF.

The chain employs TRBV7-3 and TRBJ2-2; D ambiguous. Trimming pared 5 bases from V and 3 bases from J, leaving 16 bases between. Germline CDR1 SGHTA, CDR2 FQGTGA. The CDR3 totals 16 residues. This CDR3 reads CASSPSSGSDTGELFF. CDR3 nucleotide sequence: TGTGCCAGCAGCCCCAGTTCGGGCTCGGACACCGGGGAGCTGTTTTTT.

The V gene is TRBV20-1, the J gene TRBJ2-6; D is unclear. The CDR3 extends over 17 amino acids. Per germline, CDR1 DFQATT and CDR2 SNEGSKA (reference sequence). Trimming stripped 0 bases from V and 0 bases from J, with 12 bases between. In nucleotides, the CDR3 is TGCAGTGCTAGAGATAACGCATGGGACTCTGGGGCCAACGTCCTGACTTTC. It codes for CSARDNAWDSGANVLTF.

This clonotype was found many times. This chain's CDR3 is CSARDPPSGEYNEQFF. CDR3 nucleotide sequence: TGCAGTGCTAGAGACCCCCCTAGCGGGGAGTACAATGAGCAGTTCTTC. This rearrangement joins TRBV20-1 to TRBJ2-1; TRBD2 matches at 9 bases. The junction had 7 bases not matched to a gene; V was cut back by 0 bases and J by 4 bases. This CDR3 has 16 amino acids. Germline values: CDR1 DFQATT, CDR2 SNEGSKA (reference sequence).

This clonotype was seen only a few times. This chain joins TRBV7-8 and TRBJ2-3; tentatively, D is TRBD2 (5 bases). Trimming took off 1 base at V and 6 bases at J, with 17 bases between the two ends. The germline V gene encodes CDR1 SGHVS and CDR2 FQNEAQ. The CDR3 is 16 residues long. This CDR3 reads CASSLDASTAWDTQYF. In DNA form, the CDR3 reads TGTGCCAGCAGCTTAGATGCTAGCACAGCTTGGGATACGCAGTATTTT.

This rearrangement joins TRBV10-1 to TRBJ2-1, with D possibly matching TRBD1 (5 bases). Trimming stripped 3 bases from V and 6 bases from J, with 15 bases between. CDR1 is WNHNN, CDR2 SYGVQD, per germline (reference sequence). The CDR3 contains 15 residues. The CDR3 loop reads CASSELQGAFNEQFF. As DNA, the CDR3 is TGCGCCAGCAGTGAACTCCAGGGTGCGTTCAATGAGCAGTTCTTC.

This clonotype was recorded many times. The chain uses TRBV29-1 and TRBJ1-1; 7 bases are a match to TRBD1. The CDR3 length is 15 residues. J gave up 1 base and V 0 bases, and 5 bases lay outside the gene matches. Germline V gene data show CDR1 as SQVTM and CDR2 as ANQGSEA. CDR3 coding DNA: TGCAGCGTTGAAGACAGGGGACAGTCGAACACTGAAGCTTTCTTT. Protein sequence: CSVEDRGQSNTEAFF.

This rearrangement joins TRBV19 to TRBJ1-1; D call uncertain. The V gene's germline CDR1 is LNHDA and CDR2 SQIVND (reference sequence). V dropped 1 base and J dropped 1 base, with 4 bases sitting between them. The CDR3 length is 13 residues. The DNA for the CDR3 is TGTGCCAGTAGTATAGGGGCGAACACTGAAGCTTTCTTT. This encodes CASSIGANTEAFF.

This clonotype was counted ten times or more. V usage is TRBV2 and J usage is TRBJ2-1; 16 bases agree with TRBD2. This CDR3 region has 16 residues. The V and J ends lost 8 bases and 7 bases, in that order; junction bases with no gene match: 8. From germline, CDR1 is SNHLY and CDR2 FYNNEI. In nucleotides, the CDR3 is TGTGCCAGCCTGGGACTAGCGGGAGGGCCCGATAATGAGCAGTTCTTC. It codes for CASLGLAGGPDNEQFF.